A single sample is the source of the 21 T cell receptor beta chains below, sequenced in a study of molecular identifiers for immune sequencing clone quantification. TCRdb recomputed calls from the PCR reads with MiXCR, one row per CDR3 protein. Of around 460,000 distinct CDR3 sequences in the sample, around 23% were seen once. Sample: naive CD8+ T cells from blood, with Jurkat cell RNA spiked in. Sample subset: FACS-sorted CD8+CD4-CCR7+CD45RA+ naive T cells. These receptors were obtained from a human donor in good health. Some libraries in this study had Jurkat cell RNA spiked in.

The chain links TRBV5-6 to TRBJ1-1; 7 nucleotides match TRBD1. This CDR3 comprises 16 residues. CDR1 and CDR2 (germline): SGHDT, YYEEEE. V lost 0 bases and J lost 0; bases outside the gene matches: 5. The CDR3 DNA reads as TGTGCCAGCAGCTTGGGACAGGGACGAGTGAACACTGAAGCTTTCTTT. Amino acids: CASSLGQGRVNTEAFF.

The chain carries TRBV20-1 and TRBJ1-2, with D perhaps matching TRBD1 (5 bases). The CDR3 is made up of 15 amino acids. V shed 7 bases and J shed 6 bases, with 24 bases lying between them. The V gene's germline CDR1 is DFQATT and CDR2 SNEGSKA (reference sequence). The CDR3 bases are TGCAGTGGAGTCCGGACACAACCCCCCTATGATGGCTACACCTTC. Amino acids: CSGVRTQPPYDGYTF.

The chain has TRBV7-9 and TRBJ2-5, with TRBD1 identical over 9 bases. The CDR3 runs 15 residues. Germline lookup yields CDR1 SEHNR and CDR2 FQNEAQ (reference sequence). The V gene end was trimmed by 8 bases and the J gene end by 5 bases; junction bases not matched to a gene: 12. The CDR3 DNA sequence: TGTGCCAGCGCCAAGGACAGGGGCGGGGAGGAGACCCAGTACTTC. Translated: CASAKDRGGEETQYF.

Concerning this clonotype: Just one base apart from a much larger clone, this may be a read error. This chain joins TRBV5-1 and TRBJ2-7; 9 bases fit TRBD1. The CDR3 sequence is 13 residues long. The germline CDR1 and CDR2 sequences are SGHRS and YFSETQ. The CDR3 DNA is TGCGCCAGCGCGGACAGGGGTACCTACGAGCAGCACTTC. Protein: CASADRGTYEQHF. Combining the CDR3 with reference TRBV5-1 and TRBJ2-7 gives the whole variable domain KAGVTQTPRYLIKTRGQQVTLSCSPISGHRSVSWYQQTPGQGLQFLFEYFSETQRNKGNFPGRFSGRQFSNSRSEMNVSTLELGDSALYLCASADRGTYEQHFGPGTRLTVT.

This clonotype occurred many times. V is TRBV7-8 and J is TRBJ2-3, with D possibly matching TRBD2 (5 bases). Between the trimmed V and J ends, which lost 8 bases and 4 bases, there was a span of 16 bases. This CDR3 has 14 amino acids. Germline assignment: CDR1 SGHVS and CDR2 FQNEAQ. The CDR3 bases are TGTGCCAGCTCCGGGATCCCAGTTTCAGATACGCAGTATTTT. Its translation is CASSGIPVSDTQYF.

This clonotype came up a few times. This sequence joins TRBV9 and TRBJ1-4; 7 bases agree with TRBD1. The CDR3 extends over 15 amino acids. V shed 4 bases, J shed 5 bases, and the junction held 8 bases outside the gene matches. Germline-derived CDR1 and CDR2 are SGDLS and YYNGEE. The CDR3 DNA reads TGTGCCAGCAGCCGCACCGGGACAGAGAATGAAAAACTGTTTTTT. It translates to CASSRTGTENEKLFF. The full variable domain, rest sourced from reference TRBV9 and TRBJ1-4, is DSGVTQTPKHLITATGQRVTLRCSPRSGDLSVYWYQQSLDQGLQFLIQYYNGEERAKGNILERFSAQQFPDLHSELNLSSLELGDSALYFCASSRTGTENEKLFFGSGTQLSVL.

For this clonotype: A read error is possible here, since a much larger clone lies one base away. The gene calls are TRBV12-3 or TRBV12-4 and TRBJ2-7; 9 positions agree with TRBD1. This CDR3 is built from 12 residues. The ends lost 11 bases at V and 2 bases at J; junction bases unmatched: 4. Written as DNA, the CDR3 is TGTGCCTCCGGGACAGGGCCCTACGAGCAGTACTTC. Translating it yields CASGTGPYEQYF.

This clonotype was detected a few times. The V gene is TRBV27, the J gene TRBJ1-1; D is possibly TRBD1 (6 bases). CDR1 is MNHEY and CDR2 is SMNVEV in the germline V gene (reference sequence). The V and J ends lost 6 bases and 1 base respectively, with 15 bases between them. This CDR3 spans 15 amino acids. In nucleotides, the CDR3 is TGTGCCAGCAGGCTGGGACAAACCGCGAACACTGAAGCTTTCTTT. It specifies CASRLGQTANTEAFF.

On this clonotype: Given a much more abundant clone one base away, this may be a read error. It is likely a read error, because the conserved phenylalanine at the end of the CDR3 is missing. This chain uses TRBV2 with TRBJ2-1, with D possibly being TRBD2 (6 bases). Per germline, CDR1 SNHLY and CDR2 FYNNEI. This CDR3 comprises 17 residues. Trimming removed 0 bases from V and 5 bases from J, with 17 bases in between. The CDR3 is CASSEAQDYPVHNEQFS. The CDR3, as DNA: TGTGCCAGCAGTGAAGCGCAGGACTACCCGGTCCACAATGAGCAGTTCTCC.

This clonotype was seen a handful of times. This chain links TRBV9 with TRBJ1-5; 9 nucleotides line up with TRBD1. This CDR3 is built from 16 residues. J gave up 9 bases and V 4 bases, and 14 bases lay outside the gene matches. The V gene's germline CDR1 is SGDLS and CDR2 YYNGEE. For the CDR3, the DNA is TGTGCCAGCAGCCCGGAAGGGACAGGGCTCCTGGGGCCCCAGCATTTT. Translated: CASSPEGTGLLGPQHF.

The table lists this clonotype with many counts. V and J are TRBV12-3 or TRBV12-4 and TRBJ1-1, with D hard to call. The ends were cut back, 5 bases at V and 10 bases at J, with 20 bases in the middle. This CDR3 is 14 amino acids long. CDR3 in DNA: TGTGCCAGCAGTGACGTCGGGTTGCTTGCGGGAGCTTTCTTT. As protein: CASSDVGLLAGAFF.

This clonotype was seen repeatedly, ten times or more. The V gene is TRBV30, the J gene TRBJ2-3; D unresolved. The CDR3 spans 12 residues. Germline CDR1 reads GTSNPN; CDR2 reads SVGIG (reference sequence). Trimming cost V 0 bases and J 6 bases, with 7 bases left between them. The CDR3 DNA reads TGTGCCTGGAGTGTAGTGGGGGATACGCAGTATTTT. The encoded protein is CAWSVVGDTQYF.

To note about this clonotype: This sequence may be a read error, since a much larger clone differs from it by one base. The V and J genes are TRBV5-4 and TRBJ2-7; D is undetermined. The CDR3 loop spans 13 amino acids. Germline values: CDR1 SGHNT, CDR2 YYREEE (reference sequence). Between the trimmed V and J ends, which lost 0 bases and 4 bases, there was a span of 8 bases. CDR3: CASSLEEGYEQYF. The CDR3 nucleotides read TGTGCCAGCAGCTTGGAGGAAGGGTACGAGCAGTACTTC.

This clonotype has a handful of counts. The chain recombines TRBV28 with TRBJ2-5, with TRBD1 matching over 7 bases. Germline CDR1 reads MDHEN; CDR2 reads SYDVKM. The CDR3 sequence is 17 residues long. V lost 3 bases, J lost 3 bases, and 13 bases stayed unmatched. CDR3 nucleotide sequence: TGTGCCAGCAGTTTTAGCCAGACAGGGCTCGAGGAAGAGACCCAGTACTTC. This translates into CASSFSQTGLEEETQYF.

DNA for the CDR3: TGTGCCAGCAGCTCCCGGGGGGTGGGTTCCTACGAGCAGTACTTC. It is translated as CASSSRGVGSYEQYF. This rearrangement joins TRBV5-6 to TRBJ2-7, with 7 positions matching TRBD2. Per germline, CDR1 SGHDT and CDR2 YYEEEE. There are 15 residues in the CDR3. Trimming at V came to 3 bases and at J to 1 base, leaving 7 bases not matched to a gene.

The rearrangement uses TRBV4-3 and TRBJ2-2, with TRBD1 as a possible D gene (5 bases). CDR3 length equals 16 residues. Germline V gene lookup returns CDR1 LGHNA and CDR2 YSLEER. V lost 0 bases to trimming and J lost 1 base, with 9 bases between them. The CDR3 bases are TGCGCCAGCAGCCAAGATGGGGCCATGAACACCGGGGAGCTGTTTTTT. Translation gives CASSQDGAMNTGELFF.

This clonotype has at least ten counts. The V and J genes are TRBV4-2 and TRBJ2-7, with D perhaps TRBD2 (6 bases). The CDR3 runs to 13 residues. Germline loops: CDR1 LGHNA, CDR2 YNFKEQ. The V end lost 0 bases, the J end lost 4 bases, and 7 bases lay between the germline ends. The DNA of the CDR3 is TGTGCCAGCAGCCAAGAGCTAGCGTACGAGCAGTACTTC. Translation gives CASSQELAYEQYF.

This sequence joins TRBV7-9 and TRBJ2-1; 12 bases are shared with TRBD2. The CDR3 runs to 14 residues. The V gene end was trimmed by 8 bases and the J gene end by 6 bases; junction bases not matched to a gene: 5. Germline-derived CDR1 and CDR2 are SEHNR and FQNEAQ (reference sequence). The DNA of the CDR3 is TGTGCCAGCTCAGGACTAGCGGGGAGCAATGAGCAGTTCTTC. Translated: CASSGLAGSNEQFF.

This clonotype was detected only a few times. The chain carries TRBV5-1 and TRBJ1-4; no clear D gene. The germline V and J ends were trimmed by 0 bases and 8 bases, with 8 bases remaining between them. Per germline, CDR1 SGHRS and CDR2 YFSETQ. This CDR3 spans 13 amino acids. Written as DNA, the CDR3 is TGCGCCAGCAGCTTGGAGGATGGGGAAAAACTGTTTTTT. It is translated as CASSLEDGEKLFF.

This clonotype was counted a few times. The chain carries TRBV5-1 and TRBJ2-7, with D maybe TRBD1 (6 bases). The germline V and J ends were trimmed by 0 bases and 5 bases, with 24 bases remaining between them. In germline, CDR1 is SGHRS, CDR2 YFSETQ. The CDR3 is 18 amino acids. The CDR3 protein is CASSLVVTAGTRGNEQYF. The DNA for the CDR3 is TGCGCCAGCAGCTTGGTTGTGACAGCCGGGACCAGGGGTAACGAGCAGTACTTC.

With respect to this clonotype: Being one base from a much bigger clone, this may be a read error. This sequence joins TRBV28 and TRBJ1-1, with 9 nucleotides matching TRBD1. The germline V gene encodes CDR1 MDHEN and CDR2 SYDVKM. The CDR3 runs to 15 residues. CDR3 nucleotides: TGTGTCAGCAGTAACACACAGGGGGCGCTGTCTGAAGCTTTCTTT. The encoded protein is CVSSNTQGALSEAFF. Supplemented by reference TRBV28 and TRBJ1-1, the full variable domain reads DVKVTQSSRYLVKRTGEKVFLECVQDMDHENMFWYRQDPGLGLRLIYFSYDVKMKEKGDIPEGYSVSREKKERFSLILESASTNQTSMYLCVSSNTQGALSEAFFGQGTRLTVV.